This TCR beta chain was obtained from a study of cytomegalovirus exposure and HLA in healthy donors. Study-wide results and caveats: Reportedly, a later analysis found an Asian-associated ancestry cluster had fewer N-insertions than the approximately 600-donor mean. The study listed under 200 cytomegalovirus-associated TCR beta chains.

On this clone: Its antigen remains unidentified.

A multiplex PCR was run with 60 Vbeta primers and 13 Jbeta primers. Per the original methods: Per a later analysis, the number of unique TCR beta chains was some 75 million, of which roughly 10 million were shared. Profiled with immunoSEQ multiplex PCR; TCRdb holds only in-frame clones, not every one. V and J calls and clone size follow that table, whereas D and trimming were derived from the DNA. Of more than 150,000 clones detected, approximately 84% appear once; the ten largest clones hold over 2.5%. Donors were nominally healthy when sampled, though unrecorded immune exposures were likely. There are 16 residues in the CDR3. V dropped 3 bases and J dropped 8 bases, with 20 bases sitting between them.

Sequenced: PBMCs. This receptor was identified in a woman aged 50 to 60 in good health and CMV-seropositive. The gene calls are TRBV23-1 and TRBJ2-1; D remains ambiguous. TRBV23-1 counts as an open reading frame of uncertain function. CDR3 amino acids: CASSHDNTPIDDEQFF. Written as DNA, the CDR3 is TGCGCCAGCAGTCACGACAATACCCCAATCGACGATGAGCAGTTCTTC.